The present T cell receptor beta chain was sequenced within a study of cytomegalovirus exposure and HLA in healthy donors. In the study overall: Samples from HLA-typed donors yielded 65 million to 85 million unique TCRs in an early data release. Study-level points and caveats: Sequencing artifact likely explains a cluster of highly shared sequence variants. Per a later analysis, 16,951 TCR beta sequences showed association with HLA alleles at 0.05 false discovery rate.

Regarding this clone: No antigen is known for it.

The ends lost 4 bases at V and 7 bases at J; junction bases unmatched: 9. The germline CDR1 and CDR2 sequences are LNHNV and YYDKDF (reference sequence). The CDR3 contains 16 residues. PCR used 60 Vbeta primers and 13 Jbeta primers. The protocol was immunoSEQ multiplex PCR, while the TCRdb copy is restricted to in-frame clones and leaves out a portion. The data hold roughly 150,000 clones, with roughly four fifths observed a single time. The clonotype was recovered from a man aged 25 to 40 in good health and CMV-seropositive. The rearrangement joins TRBV15 to TRBJ2-1, with 11 positions matching TRBD2. Sequenced input: PBMCs. CDR3 DNA: TGTGCCACCAGCAAGAAGGGGACTAGCGGCGGGAATGAGCAGTTCTTC. Encoded protein: CATSKKGTSGGNEQFF. Full variable domain (remainder filled in from reference TRBV15 and TRBJ2-1): DAMVIQNPRYQVTQFGKPVTLSCSQTLNHNVMYWYQQKSSQAPKLLFHYYDKDFNNEADTPDNFQSRRPNTSFCFLDIRSPGLGDTAMYLCATSKKGTSGGNEQFFGPGTRLTVL.